Listed here is a single TCR beta chain. Its antigen is as yet unknown. The CDR3 is made up of 18 amino acids. CDR1 is SQVTM and CDR2 is ANQGSEA in the germline V gene. The junction had 15 bases not matched to a gene; V was cut back by 2 bases and J by 0 bases. These data belong to a study of graft-versus-host responses after intestinal transplantation. The assay was immunoSEQ multiplex PCR, and TCRdb's table has in-frame clones only and misses some. In the table there are just under 90,000 clones, 83% of which are singletons. The V and J genes are TRBV29-1 and TRBJ1-2, with 7 bases that match TRBD1. The receptor comes from a human donor who received an intestinal transplant. The specimen comprised unstimulated CD8+ T cells sorted from spleen or lymph node cells, sampled before intestinal transplant. CDR3: CSVEYYALGTVSNYGYTF. The DNA of the CDR3 is TGCAGCGTTGAATATTACGCCCTGGGGACAGTATCTAACTATGGCTACACCTTC.